This TCR beta chain was sequenced for a study of vaccination effects on CD4 cells after COVID-19. To note about this clone: Antigen unknown.

Here immunoSEQ multiplex PCR was the method, and the copy in TCRdb shows in-frame clones only, minus some. Counted here are 50,000 to 75,000 clones, about three quarters occurring once; the ten biggest clones make up 2.5% to 3.5%. Scientists isolated CD4+ T cells after an approximately 10-day culture period ended. With 3 bases removed from V and 11 bases from J, the gap between germline ends came to 11 bases. The CDR3 sequence is 12 residues long. Specimen: CD4+ T cells from PBMCs cultured without peptide, collected before COVID-19 vaccination. This receptor was taken from a human donor who received a COVID-19 vaccine. The chain employs TRBV12-3 or TRBV12-4 and TRBJ1-5, with D maybe TRBD1 (6 bases). In nucleotides, the CDR3 is TGTGCCAGCAGTTTTGAGGGGGGGGCCCAGCATTTT. Translated: CASSFEGGAQHF.